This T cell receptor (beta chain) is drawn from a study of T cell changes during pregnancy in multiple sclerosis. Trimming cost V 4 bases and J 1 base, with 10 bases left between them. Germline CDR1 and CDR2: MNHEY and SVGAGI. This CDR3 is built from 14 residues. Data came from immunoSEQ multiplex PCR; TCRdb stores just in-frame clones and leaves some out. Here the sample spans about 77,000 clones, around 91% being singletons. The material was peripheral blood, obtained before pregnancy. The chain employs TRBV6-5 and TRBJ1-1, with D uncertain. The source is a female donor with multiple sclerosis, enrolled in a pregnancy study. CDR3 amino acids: CASSSPGENTEAFF. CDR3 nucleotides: TGTGCCAGCAGTTCCCCGGGAGAGAACACTGAAGCTTTCTTT.